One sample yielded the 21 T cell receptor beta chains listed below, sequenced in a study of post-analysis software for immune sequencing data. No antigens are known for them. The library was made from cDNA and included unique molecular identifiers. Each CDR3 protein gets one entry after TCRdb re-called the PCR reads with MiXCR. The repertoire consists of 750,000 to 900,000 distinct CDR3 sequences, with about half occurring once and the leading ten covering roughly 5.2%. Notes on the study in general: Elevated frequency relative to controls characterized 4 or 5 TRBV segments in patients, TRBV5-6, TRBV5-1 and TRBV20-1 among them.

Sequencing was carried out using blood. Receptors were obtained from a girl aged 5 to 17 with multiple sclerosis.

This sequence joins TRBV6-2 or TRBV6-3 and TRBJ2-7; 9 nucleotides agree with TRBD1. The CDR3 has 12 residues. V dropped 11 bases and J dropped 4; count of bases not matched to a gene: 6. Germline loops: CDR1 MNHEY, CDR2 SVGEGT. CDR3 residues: CASGQGRYEQYF. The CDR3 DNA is TGTGCCTCGGGACAGGGCCGGTACGAGCAGTACTTC.

The CDR3 nucleotides are TGTGCCAGCAGCGCCCATGCTAGCGGGGGCTCCTACAATGAGCAGTTCTTC. This translates into CASSAHASGGSYNEQFF. The chain carries TRBV6-4 and TRBJ2-1, with TRBD2 matching over 10 bases. V lost 6 bases, J lost 0 bases, and 8 bases stayed unmatched. Germline V gene data show CDR1 as MRHNA and CDR2 as SNTAGT. The CDR3 is 17 residues long.

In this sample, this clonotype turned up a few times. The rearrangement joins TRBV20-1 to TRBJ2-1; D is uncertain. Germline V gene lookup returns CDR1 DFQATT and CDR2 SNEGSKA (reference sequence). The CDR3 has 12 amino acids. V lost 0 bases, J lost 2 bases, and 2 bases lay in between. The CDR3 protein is CSARDTYNEQFF. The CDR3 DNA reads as TGCAGTGCTAGAGATACCTACAATGAGCAGTTCTTC.

DNA of the CDR3: TGTGCCAGCAGCTTAGGAGATCCAGGAGAAAAACTGTTTTTT. It codes for CASSLGDPGEKLFF. V is TRBV7-9 and J is TRBJ1-4, with D unclear. This CDR3 has 14 residues. Between the trimmed V and J ends, which lost 1 base and 8 bases, there was a span of 11 bases. The germline V gene encodes CDR1 SEHNR and CDR2 FQNEAQ (reference sequence).

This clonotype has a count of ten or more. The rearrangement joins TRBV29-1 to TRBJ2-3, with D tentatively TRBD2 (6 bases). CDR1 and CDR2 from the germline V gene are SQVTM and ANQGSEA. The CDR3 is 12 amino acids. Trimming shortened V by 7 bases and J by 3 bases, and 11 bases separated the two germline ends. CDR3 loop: CSEEEGTDTQYF. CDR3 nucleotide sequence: TGCAGCGAGGAGGAGGGTACAGATACGCAGTATTTT.

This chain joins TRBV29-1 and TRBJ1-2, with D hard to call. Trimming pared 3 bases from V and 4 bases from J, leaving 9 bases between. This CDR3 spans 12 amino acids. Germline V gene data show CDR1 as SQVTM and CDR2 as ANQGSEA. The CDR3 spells CSVDHRPYGYTF. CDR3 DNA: TGCAGCGTTGACCACCGCCCCTATGGCTACACCTTC.

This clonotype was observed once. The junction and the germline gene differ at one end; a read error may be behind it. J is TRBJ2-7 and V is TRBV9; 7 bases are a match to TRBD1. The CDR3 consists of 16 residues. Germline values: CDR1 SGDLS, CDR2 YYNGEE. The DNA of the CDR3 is TGTACCAGCAGCGGAGGCCCCGACAGGGCCCCCTACGAGCAGTACTTC. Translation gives CTSSGGPDRAPYEQYF. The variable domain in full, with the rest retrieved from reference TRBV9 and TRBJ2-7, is DSGVTQTPKHLITATGQRVTLRCSPRSGDLSVYWYQQSLDQGLQFLIQYYNGEERAKGNILERFSAQQFPDLHSELNLSSLELGDSALYFCTSSGGPDRAPYEQYFGPGTRLTVT.

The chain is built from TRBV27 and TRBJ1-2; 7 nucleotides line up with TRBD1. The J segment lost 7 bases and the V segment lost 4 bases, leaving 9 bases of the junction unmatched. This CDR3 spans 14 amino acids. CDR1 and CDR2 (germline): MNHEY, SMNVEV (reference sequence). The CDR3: CASSYVGQPGGYTF. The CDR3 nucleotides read TGTGCCAGCAGTTATGTGGGACAGCCCGGTGGCTACACCTTC.

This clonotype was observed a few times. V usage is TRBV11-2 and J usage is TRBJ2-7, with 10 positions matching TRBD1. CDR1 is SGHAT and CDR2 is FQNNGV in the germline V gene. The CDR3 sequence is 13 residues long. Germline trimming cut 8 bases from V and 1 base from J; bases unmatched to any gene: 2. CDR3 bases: TGTGCCAGCTGGACAGGGGGTTCCTACGAGCAGTACTTC. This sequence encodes CASWTGGSYEQYF. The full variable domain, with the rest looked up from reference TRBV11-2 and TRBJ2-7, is EAGVAQSPRYKIIEKRQSVAFWCNPISGHATLYWYQQILGQGPKLLIQFQNNGVVDDSQLPKDRFSAERLKGVDSTLKIQPAKLEDSAVYLCASWTGGSYEQYFGPGTRLTVT.

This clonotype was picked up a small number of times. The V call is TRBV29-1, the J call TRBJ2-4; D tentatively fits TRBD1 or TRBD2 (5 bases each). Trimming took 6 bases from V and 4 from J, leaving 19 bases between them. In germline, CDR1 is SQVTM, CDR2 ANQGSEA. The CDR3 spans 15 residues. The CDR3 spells CSVSDGASPKNIQYF. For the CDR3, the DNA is TGCAGCGTCTCGGACGGGGCCTCACCGAAAAACATTCAGTACTTC.

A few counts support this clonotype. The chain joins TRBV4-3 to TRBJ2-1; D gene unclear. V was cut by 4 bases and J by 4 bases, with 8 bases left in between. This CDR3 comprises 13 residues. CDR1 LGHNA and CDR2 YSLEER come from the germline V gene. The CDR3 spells CASSPALYNEQFF. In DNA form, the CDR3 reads TGCGCCAGCAGCCCAGCCCTATACAATGAGCAGTTCTTC.

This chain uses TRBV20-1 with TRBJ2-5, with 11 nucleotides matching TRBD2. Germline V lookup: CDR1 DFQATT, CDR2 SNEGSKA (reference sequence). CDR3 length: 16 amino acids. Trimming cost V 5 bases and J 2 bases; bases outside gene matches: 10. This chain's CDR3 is CSAYRASGGLQETQYF. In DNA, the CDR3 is TGCAGTGCTTACAGGGCTAGCGGGGGGTTACAAGAGACCCAGTACTTC.

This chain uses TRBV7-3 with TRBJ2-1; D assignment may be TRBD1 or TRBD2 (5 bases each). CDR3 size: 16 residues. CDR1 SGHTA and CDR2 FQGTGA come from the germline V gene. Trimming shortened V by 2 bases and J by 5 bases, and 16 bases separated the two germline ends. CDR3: CASSLALALGDNEQFF. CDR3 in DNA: TGTGCCAGCAGCTTAGCCCTAGCCCTGGGGGACAATGAGCAGTTCTTC.

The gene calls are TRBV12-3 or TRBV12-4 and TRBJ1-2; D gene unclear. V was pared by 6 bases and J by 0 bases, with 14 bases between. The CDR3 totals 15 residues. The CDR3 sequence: CASSSRTETNYGYTF. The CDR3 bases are TGTGCCAGCAGCTCCAGGACGGAAACTAACTATGGCTACACCTTC.

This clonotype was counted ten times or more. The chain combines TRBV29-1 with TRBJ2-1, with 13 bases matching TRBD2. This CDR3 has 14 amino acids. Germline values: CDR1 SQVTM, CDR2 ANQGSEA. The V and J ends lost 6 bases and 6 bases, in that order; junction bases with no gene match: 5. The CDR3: CSVGLAGVGNEQFF. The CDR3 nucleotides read TGCAGCGTCGGACTAGCGGGAGTGGGCAATGAGCAGTTCTTC.

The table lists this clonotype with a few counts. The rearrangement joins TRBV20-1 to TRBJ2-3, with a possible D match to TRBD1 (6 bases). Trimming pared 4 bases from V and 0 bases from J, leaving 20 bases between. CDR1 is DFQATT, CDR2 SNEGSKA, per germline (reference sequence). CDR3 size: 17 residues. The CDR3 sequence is CSATSFTRQESTDTQYF. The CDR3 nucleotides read TGCAGTGCTACATCTTTTACCCGACAGGAGAGCACAGATACGCAGTATTTT.

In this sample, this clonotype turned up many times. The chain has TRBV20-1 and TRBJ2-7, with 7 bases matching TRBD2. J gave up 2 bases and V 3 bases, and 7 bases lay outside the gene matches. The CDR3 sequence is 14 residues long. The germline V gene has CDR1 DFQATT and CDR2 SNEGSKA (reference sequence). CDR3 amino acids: CSASRLAEPYEQYF. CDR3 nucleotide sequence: TGCAGTGCTAGCCGCCTAGCGGAGCCCTACGAGCAGTACTTC.

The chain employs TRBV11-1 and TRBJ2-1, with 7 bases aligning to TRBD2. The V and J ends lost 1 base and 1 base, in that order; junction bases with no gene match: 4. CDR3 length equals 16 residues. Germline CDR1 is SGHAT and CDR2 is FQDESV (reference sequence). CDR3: CASSLVAGVSYNEQFF. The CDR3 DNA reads TGTGCCAGCAGCTTAGTTGCGGGAGTGTCCTACAATGAGCAGTTCTTC.

The CDR3 sequence is CASSATGMERNEQYF. DNA of the CDR3: TGCGCCAGCAGCGCGACAGGGATGGAGCGTAACGAGCAGTACTTC. The chain is built from TRBV5-1 and TRBJ2-7, with 7 bases aligning to TRBD1. The germline V gene encodes CDR1 SGHRS and CDR2 YFSETQ. The V segment lost 4 bases and the J segment 5 bases; nucleotides outside the gene matches: 12. The CDR3 loop spans 15 amino acids. The variable domain in full, with the rest retrieved from reference TRBV5-1 and TRBJ2-7, is KAGVTQTPRYLIKTRGQQVTLSCSPISGHRSVSWYQQTPGQGLQFLFEYFSETQRNKGNFPGRFSGRQFSNSRSEMNVSTLELGDSALYLCASSATGMERNEQYFGPGTRLTVT.

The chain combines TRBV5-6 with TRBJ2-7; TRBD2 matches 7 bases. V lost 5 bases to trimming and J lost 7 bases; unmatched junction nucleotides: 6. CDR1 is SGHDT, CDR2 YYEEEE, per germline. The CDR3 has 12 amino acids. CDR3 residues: CASRGGAKEQYF. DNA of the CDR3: TGTGCCAGCAGGGGAGGGGCCAAAGAGCAGTACTTC.

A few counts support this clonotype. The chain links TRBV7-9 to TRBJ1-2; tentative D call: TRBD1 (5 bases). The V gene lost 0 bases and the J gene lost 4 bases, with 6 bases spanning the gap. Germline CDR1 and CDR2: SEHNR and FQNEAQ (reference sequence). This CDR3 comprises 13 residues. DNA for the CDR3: TGTGCCAGCAGCTTAGCCAGGGCCTATGGCTACACCTTC. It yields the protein CASSLARAYGYTF.